These 31 T cell receptor beta chains were all obtained from the same sample, sequenced in a study of cytomegalovirus exposure and HLA in healthy donors. Primers for the PCR totalled 60 Vbeta and 13 Jbeta. The assay was immunoSEQ multiplex PCR, and TCRdb's table has in-frame clones only and misses some. The profile shows more than 95,000 clones, 80% of them singletons. Sample: PBMCs. These receptors all come from a female donor in good health and CMV-seronegative.

The V call is TRBV18, the J call TRBJ1-1, with TRBD1 identical over 9 bases. After removal of 1 base from V and 4 bases from J, the junction contained 7 bases not matched to a gene. The CDR3 is 16 residues long. Germline CDR1 is KGHSH and CDR2 is LQKENI. CDR3 sequence (DNA): TGTGCCAGCTCACCACGACAGGGGGGCAGGAGCACTGAAGCTTTCTTT. Translated, it gives CASSPRQGGRSTEAFF.

The chain combines TRBV19 with TRBJ2-7, with D maybe TRBD2 (7 bases). Germline CDR1 is LNHDA and CDR2 is SQIVND (reference sequence). This CDR3 spans 15 amino acids. The V end was cut by 0 bases, the J end by 6 bases, with 15 bases between. The CDR3 DNA is TGTGCCAGTAGTATAGAGGGAGGGGGACCGAGCGAGCAGTACTTC. Protein: CASSIEGGGPSEQYF.

A few counts support this clone. V and J are TRBV28 and TRBJ1-1; D ambiguous. Germline V gives CDR1 MDHEN, CDR2 SYDVKM. This CDR3 has 11 residues. Trimming shortened V by 6 bases and J by 4 bases, and 6 bases separated the two germline ends. This CDR3 reads CASRLLTEAFF. The CDR3 coding sequence is TGTGCCAGCAGACTCCTCACTGAAGCTTTCTTT.

This rearrangement joins TRBV27 to TRBJ1-1; perhaps TRBD1 as D (6 bases). The CDR3 is 15 amino acids. Per germline, CDR1 MNHEY and CDR2 SMNVEV (reference sequence). V gave up 5 bases and J gave up 2 bases, with 15 bases separating them. The CDR3: CASSPRQVQNTEAFF. The DNA of the CDR3 is TGTGCCAGCAGTCCCCGACAGGTCCAAAACACTGAAGCTTTCTTT.

Only a few counts were recorded for this clone. V is TRBV5-4 and J is TRBJ2-7; 12 nucleotides agree with TRBD2. The germline CDR1 and CDR2 sequences are SGHNT and YYREEE (reference sequence). With 4 bases clipped from V and 4 bases from J, the junction kept 6 bases outside the gene matches. The CDR3 sequence is 15 residues long. CDR3 sequence (DNA): TGTGCCAGCAGCCGACGGACTAGCGGGGCTTACGAGCAGTACTTC. Protein: CASSRRTSGAYEQYF.

The chain recombines TRBV5-6 with TRBJ2-7; 7 bases align to TRBD2. CDR3 length equals 15 residues. V gave up 3 bases and J gave up 3 bases; unmatched junction bases: 9. Germline assignment: CDR1 SGHDT and CDR2 YYEEEE. CDR3: CASSYRPGTIYEQYF. In nucleotides, the CDR3 is TGTGCCAGCAGCTATAGACCCGGGACTATCTACGAGCAGTACTTC.

The rearrangement links TRBV19 to TRBJ2-7; 11 bases are shared with TRBD2. Trimming removed 8 bases from V and 5 bases from J; junction bases left unmatched: 8. Germline V gene data show CDR1 as LNHDA and CDR2 as SQIVND (reference sequence). The CDR3 contains 14 residues. The CDR3 nucleotides are TGTGCCAGTCGTTCAGGGACTAGCGGCCACGAGCAGTACTTC. Its protein is CASRSGTSGHEQYF.

The genes are TRBV9 and TRBJ1-4, with a tentative D call TRBD1 (6 bases). Germline CDR1 reads SGDLS; CDR2 reads YYNGEE. This CDR3 spans 15 amino acids. V was trimmed by 2 bases and J by 3 bases, leaving 11 bases between them. The chain's CDR3 is CASSVRGMANEKLFF. DNA of the CDR3: TGTGCCAGCAGCGTGAGGGGGATGGCTAATGAAAAACTGTTTTTT.

The V and J genes are TRBV18 and TRBJ2-7; 8 bases are shared with TRBD2. Trimming at V came to 3 bases and at J to 3 bases, leaving 10 bases not matched to a gene. The CDR3 runs to 16 residues. Germline CDR1 KGHSH, CDR2 LQKENI. The CDR3 loop reads CASSPRVTSGLYEQYF. CDR3 in DNA: TGTGCCAGCTCACCGAGGGTCACTAGCGGACTCTACGAGCAGTACTTC.

The sample holds a few counts of this clone. Here the CDR3 reads CASRRREGGYEQYF. The CDR3 DNA reads TGTGCCAGTCGGAGACGGGAGGGGGGCTACGAGCAGTACTTC. The chain recombines TRBV5-6 with TRBJ2-7; 8 bases are shared with TRBD2. This CDR3 comprises 14 residues. The V gene end was trimmed by 8 bases and the J gene end by 3 bases; junction bases not matched to a gene: 10. CDR1 is SGHDT, CDR2 YYEEEE, per germline.

As concerns this clone: The sample carries other DNA sequences with the same CDR3. The V and J genes are TRBV9 and TRBJ2-1; a possible D gene is TRBD2 (5 bases). Germline CDR1 reads SGDLS; CDR2 reads YYNGEE. Trimming removed 3 bases from V and 6 bases from J, with 13 bases in between. The CDR3 runs 14 residues. CDR3 sequence reads: CASSGQVAGNEQFF. The CDR3 nucleotides are TGTGCCAGCAGCGGCCAGGTTGCGGGCAATGAGCAGTTCTTC.

This chain uses TRBV28 with TRBJ1-1; tentative D call: TRBD1 (5 bases). CDR1 MDHEN and CDR2 SYDVKM come from the germline V gene. Trimming took 6 bases from V and 1 from J, leaving 12 bases between them. CDR3 length equals 14 residues. The CDR3 nucleotides read TGTGCCAGCAGCACCGGAGGGACGAACACTGAAGCTTTCTTT. Encoded protein: CASSTGGTNTEAFF. Drawing the rest from reference TRBV28 and TRBJ1-1, the complete variable domain is DVKVTQSSRYLVKRTGEKVFLECVQDMDHENMFWYRQDPGLGLRLIYFSYDVKMKEKGDIPEGYSVSREKKERFSLILESASTNQTSMYLCASSTGGTNTEAFFGQGTRLTVV.

V is TRBV19 and J is TRBJ2-7, with 8 bases matching TRBD1. From germline, CDR1 is LNHDA and CDR2 SQIVND (reference sequence). V lost 7 bases to trimming and J lost 6 bases; unmatched junction nucleotides: 11. This CDR3 comprises 14 residues. The CDR3 here is CASKTGAASVEQYF. CDR3 bases: TGTGCCAGTAAGACAGGGGCGGCTAGCGTCGAGCAGTACTTC.

This chain uses TRBV4-1 with TRBJ1-4; possibly TRBD1 for D (6 bases). V shed 4 bases and J shed 5 bases, with 17 bases lying between them. There are 16 residues in the CDR3. Germline values: CDR1 MGHRA, CDR2 YSYEKL. The CDR3 DNA follows: TGCGCCAGCAGCCCCATCGGGAGGACAGAGAATGAAAAACTGTTTTTT. Translating gives CASSPIGRTENEKLFF.

In this sample, this clone turned up once. This chain links TRBV6-1 with TRBJ2-3, with D maybe TRBD2 (6 bases). With 4 bases removed from V and 0 bases from J, the gap between germline ends came to 14 bases. Germline V CDR1 and CDR2: MNHNS, SASEGT. The CDR3 is 16 residues long. CDR3 in DNA: TGTGCCAGCAGTGCCCGACTAGGATCTAGCACAGATACGCAGTATTTT. It translates to CASSARLGSSTDTQYF.

The chain has TRBV18 and TRBJ1-3, with D possibly matching TRBD1 (6 bases). Germline V gene sequence: CDR1 KGHSH, CDR2 LQKENI. Trimming removed 6 bases from V and 1 base from J, with 19 bases in between. The CDR3 loop spans 17 amino acids. DNA of the CDR3: TGTGCCAGCTCGTCCGGGACACTGTCTCGGTCTGGAAACACCATATATTTT. Translation: CASSSGTLSRSGNTIYF.

J is TRBJ2-7 and V is TRBV6-5, with 10 bases lining up with TRBD2. Germline V gene lookup returns CDR1 MNHEY and CDR2 SVGAGI. The V segment lost 6 bases and the J segment 2 bases; nucleotides outside the gene matches: 7. There are 15 residues in the CDR3. The CDR3 spells CASSRGTSVTYEQYF. CDR3 bases: TGTGCCAGCAGCCGCGGGACTAGCGTTACCTACGAGCAGTACTTC.

The chain is built from TRBV7-6 and TRBJ2-3; TRBD1 matches 7 bases. V gave up 2 bases and J gave up 1 base; unmatched junction bases: 9. Germline CDR1 and CDR2: SGHVS and FNYEAQ. CDR3 length equals 17 residues. CDR3 in amino acids: CASSLMSGGKGTDTQYF. The DNA of the CDR3 is TGTGCCAGCAGCTTAATGTCAGGGGGAAAGGGCACAGATACGCAGTATTTT.

This clone was counted a single time. This chain joins TRBV6-1 and TRBJ2-2, with D possibly TRBD1 on 6 matching bases. The germline V gene encodes CDR1 MNHNS and CDR2 SASEGT. The CDR3 spans 16 residues. V was pared by 4 bases and J by 4 bases, with 16 bases between. CDR3 nucleotides: TGTGCCAGCAGTGCCCGGTCAGGGGCGGTCACCGGGGAGCTGTTTTTT. Translating gives CASSARSGAVTGELFF.

The rearrangement uses TRBV5-5 and TRBJ2-4; 10 bases fit TRBD2. This CDR3 region has 13 residues. V shed 1 base and J 15 bases; nucleotides not matched to a gene: 7. CDR1 and CDR2 (germline): SGHKS, YYEKEE (reference sequence). CDR3 bases: TGTGCCAGCAGCTTGTTTCTAGCGGGAGAGGTGTACTTC. It codes for CASSLFLAGEVYF.

The CDR3 DNA follows: TGTGCCAGCCGACAGGCTGAGCAGTACTTC. Protein: CASRQAEQYF. This chain links TRBV2 with TRBJ2-7, with D possibly being TRBD1 (6 bases). CDR1 SNHLY and CDR2 FYNNEI come from the germline V gene. The V end was cut by 8 bases, the J end by 7 bases, with 9 bases between. This CDR3 has 10 residues.

The chain has TRBV19 and TRBJ1-4; TRBD1 agrees at 9 bases. The CDR3 covers 14 residues. The V segment lost 7 bases and the J segment 8 bases; nucleotides outside the gene matches: 8. Germline CDR1 and CDR2: LNHDA and SQIVND (reference sequence). CDR3 in DNA: TGTGCCAGTATGAAAGGACAGGGGCAGGAAAAACTGTTTTTT. This encodes CASMKGQGQEKLFF.

The chain combines TRBV27 with TRBJ2-7; 11 bases map to TRBD2. The CDR3 loop spans 19 amino acids. Germline V gives CDR1 MNHEY, CDR2 SMNVEV (reference sequence). V shed 0 bases and J 4 bases; nucleotides not matched to a gene: 14. The CDR3 DNA sequence: TGTGCCAGCAGTTTATCCCCCTCACTAACTAGCGGGAGTGTTTACGAGCAGTACTTC. It is translated as CASSLSPSLTSGSVYEQYF.

The V and J genes are TRBV5-1 and TRBJ2-7; 7 bases are a match to TRBD2. Germline V lookup: CDR1 SGHRS, CDR2 YFSETQ. This CDR3 comprises 17 residues. V gave up 3 bases and J gave up 2 bases; unmatched junction bases: 14. CDR3 nucleotide sequence: TGCGCCAGCAGCTGGGGCCCTGGGGGGGGGACGACCTACGAGCAGTACTTC. Translating gives CASSWGPGGGTTYEQYF. The entire variable domain, with the rest obtained from reference TRBV5-1 and TRBJ2-7, is as follows: KAGVTQTPRYLIKTRGQQVTLSCSPISGHRSVSWYQQTPGQGLQFLFEYFSETQRNKGNFPGRFSGRQFSNSRSEMNVSTLELGDSALYLCASSWGPGGGTTYEQYFGPGTRLTVT.

This clone was picked up a small number of times. This sequence joins TRBV27 and TRBJ2-7, with 9 bases matching TRBD2. Germline assignment: CDR1 MNHEY and CDR2 SMNVEV (reference sequence). This CDR3 contains 16 residues. With V trimmed by 5 bases and J by 3 bases, 11 bases remained unmatched. The CDR3 coding sequence is TGTGCCAGCAGTACCACCGCGGGGGGGCAGGGCTACGAGCAGTACTTC. This gives the protein CASSTTAGGQGYEQYF.

The V call is TRBV7-9, the J call TRBJ2-7; a weak D match, TRBD1 (5 bases). The CDR3 is made up of 12 amino acids. V shed 5 bases and J shed 7 bases, with 12 bases lying between them. The V gene's germline CDR1 is SEHNR and CDR2 FQNEAQ (reference sequence). CDR3 sequence reads: CASSHTGIEQYF. CDR3 nucleotides: TGTGCCAGCAGCCACACAGGAATAGAGCAGTACTTC.

The genes are TRBV5-1 and TRBJ2-5, with 9 nucleotides matching TRBD1. CDR1 and CDR2 (germline): SGHRS, YFSETQ. V was clipped by 5 bases and J by 4 bases; unmatched bases: 9. The CDR3 runs 15 residues. This CDR3 is CASRPGTGRRETQYF. CDR3 sequence (DNA): TGCGCCAGCAGACCTGGGACAGGGAGACGAGAGACCCAGTACTTC.

The chain uses TRBV10-2 and TRBJ2-5; 7 nucleotides align to TRBD1. CDR1 is WSHSY, CDR2 SAAADI, per germline. The CDR3 length is 13 residues. Losses at the gene ends were 7 bases for V and 5 bases for J; bases not matched to a gene: 7. CDR3 residues: CASTSDRWETQYF. Here the CDR3 DNA reads TGCGCCAGCACCTCGGACAGGTGGGAGACCCAGTACTTC.

V is TRBV20-1 and J is TRBJ1-2; D not resolved. In germline, CDR1 is DFQATT, CDR2 SNEGSKA (reference sequence). The ends were cut back, 5 bases at V and 7 bases at J, with 11 bases in the middle. The CDR3 runs to 11 residues. CDR3 DNA: TGCAGTGCTCCGGAGAGGAGTGGCTACACCTTC. Its translation: CSAPERSGYTF.

The CDR3 DNA reads as TGTGCCAGCAGTTATGGACAGGGCCCATCACCCCTCCACTTT. Encoded protein: CASSYGQGPSPLHF. The V call is TRBV6-6, the J call TRBJ1-6; 8 bases align to TRBD1. Germline CDR1 reads MNHNY; CDR2 reads SVGAGI (reference sequence). The CDR3 is 14 amino acids. Trimming at V came to 3 bases and at J to 10 bases, leaving 5 bases not matched to a gene.

The chain recombines TRBV11-2 with TRBJ2-2; possible D gene TRBD2, 6 bases. Per germline, CDR1 SGHAT and CDR2 FQNNGV. This CDR3 has 14 amino acids. The V end lost 2 bases, the J end lost 5 bases, and 9 bases lay between the germline ends. CDR3 coding DNA: TGTGCCAGCAGCTTATCGGAGGGGACCGGGGAGCTGTTTTTT. Amino acids: CASSLSEGTGELFF.